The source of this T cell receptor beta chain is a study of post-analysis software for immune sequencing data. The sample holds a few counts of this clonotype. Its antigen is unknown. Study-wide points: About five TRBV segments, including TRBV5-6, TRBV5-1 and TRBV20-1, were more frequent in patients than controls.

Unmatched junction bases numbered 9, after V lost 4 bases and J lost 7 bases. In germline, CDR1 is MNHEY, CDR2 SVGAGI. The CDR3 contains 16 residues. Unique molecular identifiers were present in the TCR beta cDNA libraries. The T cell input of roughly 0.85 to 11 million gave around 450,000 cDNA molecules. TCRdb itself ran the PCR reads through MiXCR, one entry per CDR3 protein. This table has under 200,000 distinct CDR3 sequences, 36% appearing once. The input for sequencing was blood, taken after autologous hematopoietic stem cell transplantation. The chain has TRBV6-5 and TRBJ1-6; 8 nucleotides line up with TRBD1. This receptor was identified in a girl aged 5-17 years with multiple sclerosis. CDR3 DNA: TGTGCCAGCAGTTTCGGGACAGGTGGGAAGAATTCACCCCTCCACTTT. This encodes CASSFGTGGKNSPLHF.